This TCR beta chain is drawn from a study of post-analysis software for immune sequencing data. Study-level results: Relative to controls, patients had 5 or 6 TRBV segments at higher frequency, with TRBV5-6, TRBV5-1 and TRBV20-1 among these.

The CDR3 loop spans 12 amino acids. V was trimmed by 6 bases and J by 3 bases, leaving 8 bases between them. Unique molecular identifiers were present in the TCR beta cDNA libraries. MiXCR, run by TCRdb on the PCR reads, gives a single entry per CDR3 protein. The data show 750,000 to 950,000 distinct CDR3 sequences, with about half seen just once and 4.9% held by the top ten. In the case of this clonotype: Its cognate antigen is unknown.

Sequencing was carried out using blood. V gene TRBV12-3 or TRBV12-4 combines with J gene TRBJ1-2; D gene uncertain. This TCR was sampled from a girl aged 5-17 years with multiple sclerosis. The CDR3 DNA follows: TGTGCCAGCAGCCGTGAGCACTATGGCTACACCTTC. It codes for CASSREHYGYTF.